This T cell receptor beta chain was sequenced for a study of blood T cell repertoires in COVID-19. Germline V gene sequence: CDR1 SNHLY, CDR2 FYNNEI. The length of the CDR3 is 14 residues. The V and J ends lost 0 bases and 7 bases respectively, with 12 bases between them. Sequencing used immunoSEQ multiplex PCR; TCRdb keeps in-frame clones, though not all of them. The sample yields about 53,000 clones, 65% to 90% seen once. The chain employs TRBV2 and TRBJ1-1, with D perhaps TRBD1 (5 bases). Sequencing input: peripheral blood. This clonotype was obtained from a woman between 55 and 75 years old with acute or convalescent COVID-19. CDR3 sequence (DNA): TGTGCCAGCAGTGAAGCTTCGGCAGGGAATGAAGCTTTCTTT. Its translation is CASSEASAGNEAFF.